Below are 22 T cell receptor beta chains sequenced from a single sample in a study of blood T cells in healthy people across ages (dated by TCRdb to the mid-2010s). The library was prepared using 5' RACE. Sequencing relied on an Illumina HiSeq 2500. A second roughly 7 to 11 cycle PCR used a sample-barcoded 5' primer and a J-beta primer mix. Clones were called with MiXCR by TCRdb after fastp trimmed the public reads at Q25, and only in-frame beta chains were retained. All rows with the same CDR3 protein become a single entry with the most common DNA and genes. The sample data list around 970,000 distinct CDR3 sequences, and roughly 51% of these were observed just once. Clones ranked in the top ten supply over 20% of the sample. Sequencing input: blood. The receptors come from a woman aged 55-75 years in good health.

This clonotype turned up a few times. This chain links TRBV29-1 with TRBJ2-3; the D is unclear. V dropped 3 bases and J dropped 5 bases, with 9 bases sitting between them. Looked up from germline, CDR1 is SQVTM and CDR2 is ANQGSEA. CDR3 length: 12 residues. The CDR3 spells CSVDSDGDTQYF. The CDR3 bases are TGCAGCGTTGATTCTGACGGAGATACGCAGTATTTT.

This rearrangement joins TRBV5-1 to TRBJ1-6, with TRBD1 as a possible D gene (6 bases). V dropped 3 bases and J dropped 9 bases, with 16 bases sitting between them. The V gene's germline CDR1 is SGHRS and CDR2 YFSETQ. The CDR3 has 15 amino acids. This CDR3 is CASSSVAGARSPLHF. The CDR3, as DNA: TGCGCCAGCAGCTCGGTCGCGGGGGCGCGTTCACCCCTCCACTTT.

This clonotype was counted a few times. This chain links TRBV19 with TRBJ2-5; D remains ambiguous. The V end was cut by 8 bases, the J end by 5 bases, with 15 bases between. The germline V gene encodes CDR1 LNHDA and CDR2 SQIVND (reference sequence). The CDR3 extends over 13 amino acids. CDR3 loop: CASGVGFGETQYF. The DNA for the CDR3 is TGTGCCAGTGGGGTTGGCTTCGGGGAGACCCAGTACTTC.

The rearrangement uses TRBV27 and TRBJ2-1, with D perhaps matching TRBD1 or TRBD2 (6 bases each). This CDR3 region has 16 residues. Germline loops: CDR1 MNHEY, CDR2 SMNVEV (reference sequence). The V gene lost 8 bases and the J gene lost 2 bases, with 19 bases spanning the gap. The CDR3 loop is CASRLGGGLPYNEQFF. CDR3 DNA: TGTGCCAGCCGGTTGGGGGGCGGGCTACCCTACAATGAGCAGTTCTTC.

V usage is TRBV20-1 and J usage is TRBJ2-1; 10 positions match TRBD2. V lost 1 base to trimming and J lost 5 bases; unmatched junction nucleotides: 11. CDR3 length: 17 amino acids. Germline V gene sequence: CDR1 DFQATT, CDR2 SNEGSKA (reference sequence). CDR3 protein: CSARVLAGANVHNEQFF. The CDR3 nucleotides are TGCAGTGCTAGAGTCCTAGCGGGAGCCAACGTGCACAATGAGCAGTTCTTC.

This clonotype appeared many times. This chain connects TRBV7-2 to TRBJ2-3, with D hard to call. The V end lost 1 base, the J end lost 1 base, and 12 bases lay between the germline ends. The germline V gene encodes CDR1 SGHTA and CDR2 FQGNSA. The CDR3 contains 16 residues. CDR3 residues: CASSLGVGIRTDTQYF. DNA for the CDR3: TGTGCCAGCAGCTTAGGGGTAGGGATACGCACAGATACGCAGTATTTT.

This chain connects TRBV9 to TRBJ2-1; D perhaps matches TRBD2 (6 bases). This CDR3 is built from 15 residues. The germline CDR1 and CDR2 sequences are SGDLS and YYNGEE. V was shortened by 4 bases and J by 7 bases, with 18 bases between the two germline ends. CDR3 residues: CASSLSGTGANEQFF. In DNA form, the CDR3 reads TGTGCCAGCAGCCTATCCGGGACTGGGGCGAATGAGCAGTTCTTC.

To note about this clonotype: This could be a read error, since a much larger clone is one nucleotide away. The chain joins TRBV2 to TRBJ2-5; 8 positions match TRBD1. J lost 5 bases, V lost 6 bases, and 8 bases had no gene match. Germline V gene lookup returns CDR1 SNHLY and CDR2 FYNNEI. The CDR3 is made up of 14 amino acids. The CDR3 nucleotides are TGTGCCAGCAGGACAGGGGAGCCCCACGAGACCCAGTACTTC. The encoded protein is CASRTGEPHETQYF.

The chain is built from TRBV2 and TRBJ2-1; TRBD1 or TRBD2 may be the D gene (5 bases each). The V end lost 6 bases, the J end lost 3 bases, and 9 bases lay between the germline ends. This CDR3 has 13 residues. Germline V lookup: CDR1 SNHLY, CDR2 FYNNEI. The CDR3 protein is CASRGVNYNEQFF. In DNA form, the CDR3 reads TGTGCCAGCAGGGGGGTAAACTACAATGAGCAGTTCTTC.

J is TRBJ1-1 and V is TRBV11-1; possibly TRBD1 for D (5 bases). This CDR3 comprises 16 residues. V lost 5 bases, J lost 3 bases, and 19 bases lay in between. Germline V gives CDR1 SGHAT, CDR2 FQDESV (reference sequence). The CDR3 is CASSPKFRGKYTEAFF. The DNA for the CDR3 is TGTGCCAGCAGCCCAAAGTTCCGGGGGAAGTACACTGAAGCTTTCTTT.

This clonotype came up a few times. This chain connects TRBV2 to TRBJ2-5; D not certain. There are 15 residues in the CDR3. From germline, CDR1 is SNHLY and CDR2 FYNNEI. Trimming removed 4 bases from V and 0 bases from J, with 12 bases in between. The CDR3 DNA reads as TGTGCCAGCAGTGCACCCTTCAATTACCAAGAGACCCAGTACTTC. Residues: CASSAPFNYQETQYF.

The genes are TRBV4-1 and TRBJ2-1; 8 bases line up with TRBD1. The germline V gene has CDR1 MGHRA and CDR2 YSYEKL. With V trimmed by 4 bases and J by 10 bases, 12 bases remained unmatched. The CDR3 runs to 15 residues. The CDR3 DNA is TGCGCCAGCAGCCTACAGGGGGGTGTGGGAGGCGAGCAGTTCTTC. Its translation is CASSLQGGVGGEQFF.

The chain is built from TRBV29-1 and TRBJ2-1, with 8 bases identical to TRBD1. CDR1 and CDR2 from the germline V gene are SQVTM and ANQGSEA. The CDR3 covers 16 residues. The junction had 11 bases not matched to a gene; V was cut back by 6 bases and J by 1 base. The DNA of the CDR3 is TGCAGCGTCCAAGGACAGGGCTGGCGTTCCTACAATGAGCAGTTCTTC. Residues: CSVQGQGWRSYNEQFF.

This chain connects TRBV4-2 to TRBJ2-5; TRBD2 matches at 7 bases. Per the germline V gene, CDR1 is LGHNA and CDR2 is YNFKEQ. CDR3 length: 16 amino acids. V lost 4 bases and J lost 2; bases outside the gene matches: 10. CDR3 region: CASSRGLTGGQETQYF. Written as DNA, the CDR3 is TGTGCCAGCAGCCGTGGACTAACGGGGGGACAAGAGACCCAGTACTTC.

The DNA for the CDR3 is TGCAGTGCTTCGGACAGCGACTCCTACGAGCAGTACTTC. Amino acid sequence: CSASDSDSYEQYF. The V and J genes are TRBV20-1 and TRBJ2-7, with D maybe TRBD1 (6 bases). V dropped 5 bases and J dropped 0 bases, with 11 bases sitting between them. The CDR3 covers 13 residues. Germline CDR1 is DFQATT and CDR2 is SNEGSKA (reference sequence).

In its sample, this clonotype was seen a few times. This rearrangement joins TRBV7-2 to TRBJ2-1; D is tentatively TRBD1 or TRBD2 (5 bases each). The CDR3 runs to 16 residues. With 5 bases removed from V and 4 bases from J, the gap between germline ends came to 18 bases. The germline V gene encodes CDR1 SGHTA and CDR2 FQGNSA. CDR3 bases: TGTGCCAGCAGCCCCCTAGCTGACAGAGTTTACAATGAGCAGTTCTTC. Residues: CASSPLADRVYNEQFF.

This clonotype occurred many times. The rearrangement links TRBV4-2 to TRBJ2-7, with 9 bases aligning to TRBD2. Losses at the gene ends were 0 bases for V and 5 bases for J; bases not matched to a gene: 8. From germline, CDR1 is LGHNA and CDR2 YNFKEQ. This CDR3 comprises 16 residues. DNA of the CDR3: TGTGCCAGCAGCCAAGATCTTGGTAGCGGGGGTAACGAGCAGTACTTC. Its protein is CASSQDLGSGGNEQYF.

The chain uses TRBV28 and TRBJ1-6, with D possibly matching TRBD1 (5 bases). The germline gives CDR1 MDHEN, CDR2 SYDVKM. The CDR3 loop spans 17 amino acids. The V end was cut by 3 bases, the J end by 2 bases, with 14 bases between. The CDR3, as DNA: TGTGCCAGCAGTTTGCGGCAGGGCTTTACCTATAATTCACCCCTCCACTTT. It specifies CASSLRQGFTYNSPLHF.

The chain is built from TRBV12-3 or TRBV12-4 and TRBJ2-7; tentatively, D is TRBD2 (7 bases). The assigned J gene may be wrong: the sequence end matches TRBJ2-4 better. The CDR3 consists of 16 residues. The chain's CDR3 is CASSLGGTEGGNIQYF. The CDR3 bases are TGTGCCAGCAGTTTAGGGGGGACGGAGGGGGGGAACATTCAGTACTTC.

The CDR3 loop is CATAAGTSGTVSDTQYF. The DNA of the CDR3 is TGTGCCACCGCAGCCGGGACTAGCGGGACCGTTTCAGATACGCAGTATTTT. The chain has TRBV24-1 and TRBJ2-3; 13 bases are shared with TRBD2. With 9 bases clipped from V and 4 bases from J, the junction kept 12 bases outside the gene matches. This CDR3 is built from 17 residues. Germline CDR1 and CDR2: KGHDR and SFDVKD.

This clonotype turned up a few times. The chain recombines TRBV28 with TRBJ1-2; D uncertain. Germline V CDR1 and CDR2: MDHEN, SYDVKM. Trimming cost V 4 bases and J 0 bases, with 6 bases left between them. There are 13 residues in the CDR3. CDR3 bases: TGTGCCAGCAGTTCGCAGGCTAACTATGGCTACACCTTC. Amino acid sequence: CASSSQANYGYTF.

The rearrangement uses TRBV20-1 and TRBJ2-3, with 8 nucleotides matching TRBD1. Germline values: CDR1 DFQATT, CDR2 SNEGSKA (reference sequence). V lost 6 bases to trimming and J lost 5 bases; unmatched junction nucleotides: 13. CDR3 length equals 15 residues. Written as DNA, the CDR3 is TGCAGTGCCCTCAAATCGACAGGGGCAAAAGATACGCAGTATTTT. The encoded protein is CSALKSTGAKDTQYF.